Listed below are T cell receptor beta chains from one sample, sequenced in a study of technical replicates of blood from a few donors. Clones were read by immunoSEQ multiplex PCR, and TCRdb kept only the in-frame ones, dropping some. Of about 98,000 clones listed, more than 90% are singletons. The sample taken for sequencing was T cells isolated from PBMCs. Receptors were obtained from a human donor in good health. Each CDR3 is given with its conserved first and last residue. The D gene is left open where the match is weak. Size tells how often a clone was seen (once, few, many) or the class of an expanded clone, and some rows leave it out.

>-|-|TRBV30|TRBJ2-5
TGTGCCTGGAACCACGAGATACAAGAGACCCAGTACTTC
CAWNHEIQETQYF
>-|-|TRBV9|TRBJ2-1
TGTGCCAGCAGCGTAGATCGCGGGCCCCAGAGCTCCTACAATGAGCAGTTCTTC
CASSVDRGPQSSYNEQFF
>TRBD1|-|TRBV12-5|TRBJ1-2
TGTGCTAGTGGTTTGCCACGGGACAGCTATGGCTACACCTTC
CASGLPRDSYGYTF
>-|-|TRBV6-5|TRBJ2-1
TGTGCCAGCAGATCCGTGGTCAGGGCACCGAATGAGCAGTTCTTC
CASRSVVRAPNEQFF
>TRBD2|-|TRBV2|TRBJ2-7
TGTGCCAGCAGTAATCTAGCGGGAGTGGCCGAGCAGTACTTC
CASSNLAGVAEQYF
>TRBD1|-|TRBV5-1|TRBJ2-1
TGCGCCAGCAGCTTCCGGGACAGGGGCGTAGATGAGCAGTTCTTC
CASSFRDRGVDEQFF
>-|-|TRBV6-6|TRBJ2-5
TGTGCCAGCAGTTCTACGTATTTAACCCAGTACTTC
CASSSTYLTQYF
>-|-|TRBV15|TRBJ2-3
TGTGCCACCAGCAGAGATCCTCCTCGGGTAGCGTTGAGCACAGATACGCAGTATTTT
CATSRDPPRVALSTDTQYF
>-|-|TRBV30|TRBJ2-7
TGTGCCTGGAGTCAGGGCGAGCAGTACTTC
CAWSQGEQYF
>-|-|TRBV12-5|TRBJ1-2
TGTGCTAGTGGTTCCCTACCACTCCGGGTTCACTATGGCTACACCTTC
CASGSLPLRVHYGYTF
>TRBD1|-|TRBV25-1|TRBJ2-3
TGTGCCAGCAGTTCCATTCTTCCACAGGGGGATACGCAGTATTTT
CASSSILPQGDTQYF
>-|-|TRBV5-6|TRBJ2-2
TGTGCCAGCAGCTTGGGGAGCGGGGAGCTGTTTTTT
CASSLGSGELFF
>-|-|TRBV19|TRBJ1-1
TGTGCCAGTAGTATAGAAAGGGCCAGGGTCGGGGAAGCTTTCTTT
CASSIERARVGEAFF
>-|-|TRBV7-2|TRBJ1-5
TGTGCCAGCAGTTCCAAACCGGACTTTAGCCAGCCCCAGCATTTT
CASSSKPDFSQPQHF
>-|-|TRBV4-1|TRBJ2-7
TGCGCCAGCAGCCAATACATTGCCACACATGCCTTCTACGAGCAGTACTTC
CASSQYIATHAFYEQYF
>-|once|TRBV28|TRBJ2-2
TGTGCCAGCTGGGGTGGGGGAGGCACCGGGGAGCTGTTTTTT
CASWGGGGTGELFF
>TRBD2|few|TRBV19|TRBJ2-1
TGTGCCAGTACCGGACTAGCGTCATCGACCAATGAGCAGTTCTTC
CASTGLASSTNEQFF
>TRBD2|-|TRBV5-4|TRBJ2-1
TGTGCCAGCAGCTCCTCCGGGACTAGCTCCTACAATGAGCAGTTCTTC
CASSSSGTSSYNEQFF
>-|-|TRBV18|TRBJ2-2
TGTGCCAGCTCACGTGGACTTGACGGGGAGCTGTTTTTT
CASSRGLDGELFF
>-|once|TRBV30|TRBJ2-7
TGTGCCTGGAGTGTGGGGGGCGAGCAGTACTTC
CAWSVGGEQYF
>TRBD1|-|TRBV28|TRBJ1-2
TGTGCCAGCAGTATCTCGGACAGGGGGCCGCGTAACACCTTC
CASSISDRGPRNTF
>TRBD1|-|TRBV4-1|TRBJ1-3
TGCGCCAGCAGCCACCCTAAACCGGGACAGGTTAACTCTGGAAACACCATATATTTT
CASSHPKPGQVNSGNTIYF
>-|-|TRBV28|TRBJ2-5
TGTGCCAGCATCCAGGGTCCCCTGGGAGGCACGTTGACCCAGTACTTC
CASIQGPLGGTLTQYF
>TRBD2|-|TRBV10-2|TRBJ2-5
TGCGCCAGCAGTGAGGAACTAGCGGGAGGGCTTTGGGCCCAGTACTTC
CASSEELAGGLWAQYF
>TRBD2|-|TRBV6-6|TRBJ2-5
TGTGCCAGCAGTTACGAGGCAGCGGGACTTGGGGAGACCCAGTACTTC
CASSYEAAGLGETQYF
>TRBD2|-|TRBV10-2|TRBJ2-7
TGCGCCAGCACGACGGGGGGTCCAATCGAGCAGTACTTC
CASTTGGPIEQYF
>TRBD1|-|TRBV5-1|TRBJ1-1
TGCGCCAGCAGCTTCCAGGGGGGGAACACTGAAGCTTTCTTT
CASSFQGGNTEAFF
>-|-|TRBV5-6|TRBJ1-6
TGTGCCAGCAGCTTGTTGTCAGGCATTAATTCACCCCTCCACTTT
CASSLLSGINSPLHF
>-|-|TRBV5-4|TRBJ2-6
TGTGCCAGCAGCGGCGGGACGGCCAGCTCTGGGGCCAACGTCCTGACTTTC
CASSGGTASSGANVLTF
>-|-|TRBV27|TRBJ1-6
TGTGCCAGCAGTCCCACCGCCGGGGGTCTGCCCTATAATTCACCCCTCCACTTT
CASSPTAGGLPYNSPLHF
>TRBD2|-|TRBV10-3|TRBJ2-3
TGTGCCATCATGGCGGGAGAAGGGACAGATACGCAGTATTTT
CAIMAGEGTDTQYF
>TRBD1|-|TRBV18|TRBJ1-5
TGTGCCAGCTCACTCCGGACAGGGGCGGATGGGGTCGGCAATCAGCCCCAGCATTTT
CASSLRTGADGVGNQPQHF
>-|-|TRBV2|TRBJ2-7
TGTGCCAGCAGCGGGACATCCGAGCAGTACTTC
CASSGTSEQYF
>-|-|TRBV19|TRBJ2-7
TGTGCCAGTAGTATTTCCGCAGGGTGGAACTACGAGCAGTACTTC
CASSISAGWNYEQYF
>TRBD1|once|TRBV7-2|TRBJ2-5
TGTGCCAGCAGCGACGACAGGGGGTGGGAGACCCAGTACTTC
CASSDDRGWETQYF
>TRBD2|-|TRBV5-1|TRBJ2-1
TGCGCCAGCAGCATCTCTAGCGGGTCCGTCTCCTACAATGAGCAGTTCTTC
CASSISSGSVSYNEQFF
>TRBD1|few|TRBV4-1|TRBJ2-3
TGCGCCAGCAGCCAAGTCTCCGGGACAGGGGCAGATACGCAGTATTTT
CASSQVSGTGADTQYF
>-|-|TRBV30|TRBJ1-3
TGTGCCTGGAATCGTAGAGGGTGGACTCGTGCTGGAAACACCATATATTTT
CAWNRRGWTRAGNTIYF